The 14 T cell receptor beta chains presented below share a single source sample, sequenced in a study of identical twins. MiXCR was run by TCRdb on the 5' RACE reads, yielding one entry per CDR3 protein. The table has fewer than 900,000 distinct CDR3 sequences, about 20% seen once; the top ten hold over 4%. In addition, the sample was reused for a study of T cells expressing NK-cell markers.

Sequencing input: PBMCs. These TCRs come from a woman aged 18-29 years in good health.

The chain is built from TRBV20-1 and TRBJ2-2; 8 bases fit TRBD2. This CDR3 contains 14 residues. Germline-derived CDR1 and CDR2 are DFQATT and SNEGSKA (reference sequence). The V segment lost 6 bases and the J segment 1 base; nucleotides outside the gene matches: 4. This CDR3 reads CSAISGENTGELFF. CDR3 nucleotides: TGCAGTGCCATTAGCGGGGAGAACACCGGGGAGCTGTTTTTT.

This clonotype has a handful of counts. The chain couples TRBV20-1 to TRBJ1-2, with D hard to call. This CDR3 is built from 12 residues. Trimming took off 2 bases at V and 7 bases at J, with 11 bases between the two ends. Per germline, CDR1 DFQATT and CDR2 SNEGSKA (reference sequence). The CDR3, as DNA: TGCAGTGCTAGACCGACCGCGGGTGGCTACACCTTC. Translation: CSARPTAGGYTF.

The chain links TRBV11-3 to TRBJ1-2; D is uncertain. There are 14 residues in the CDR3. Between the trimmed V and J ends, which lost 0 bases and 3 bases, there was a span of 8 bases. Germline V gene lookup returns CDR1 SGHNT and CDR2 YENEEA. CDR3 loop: CASSLDARDYGYTF. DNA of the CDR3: TGTGCCAGCAGCTTAGATGCAAGAGACTATGGCTACACCTTC.

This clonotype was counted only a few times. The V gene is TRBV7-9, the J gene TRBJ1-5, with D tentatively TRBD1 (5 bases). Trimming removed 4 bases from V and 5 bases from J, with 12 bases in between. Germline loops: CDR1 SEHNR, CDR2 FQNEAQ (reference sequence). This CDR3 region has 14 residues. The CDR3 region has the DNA TGTGCCAGCAGCTCCAGGGACGGTGATCAGCCCCAGCATTTT. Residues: CASSSRDGDQPQHF.

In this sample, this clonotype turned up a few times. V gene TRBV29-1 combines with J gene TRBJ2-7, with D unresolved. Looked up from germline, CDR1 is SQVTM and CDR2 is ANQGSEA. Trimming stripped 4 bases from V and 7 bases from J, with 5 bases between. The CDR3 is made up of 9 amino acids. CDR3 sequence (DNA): TGCAGCGTTGCCCTTGAGCAGTACTTC. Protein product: CSVALEQYF.

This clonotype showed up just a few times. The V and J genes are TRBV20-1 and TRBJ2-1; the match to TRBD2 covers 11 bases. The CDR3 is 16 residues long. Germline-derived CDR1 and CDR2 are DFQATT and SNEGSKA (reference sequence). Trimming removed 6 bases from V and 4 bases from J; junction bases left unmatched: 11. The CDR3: CSAQRKGLAAYNEQFF. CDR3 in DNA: TGCAGTGCGCAAAGAAAGGGACTAGCGGCGTACAATGAGCAGTTCTTC.

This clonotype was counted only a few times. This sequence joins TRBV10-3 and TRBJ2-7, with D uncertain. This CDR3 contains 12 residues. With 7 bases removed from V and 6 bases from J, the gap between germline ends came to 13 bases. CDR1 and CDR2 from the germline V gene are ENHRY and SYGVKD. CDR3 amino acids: CAIKGVEREQYF. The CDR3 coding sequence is TGTGCCATCAAAGGTGTAGAGCGCGAGCAGTACTTC.

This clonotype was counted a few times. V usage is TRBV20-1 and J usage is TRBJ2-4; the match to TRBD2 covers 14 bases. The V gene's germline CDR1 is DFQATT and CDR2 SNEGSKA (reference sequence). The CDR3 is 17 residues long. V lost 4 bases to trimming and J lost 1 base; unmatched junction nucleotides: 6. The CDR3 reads CSAIPGLAGAAKNIQYF. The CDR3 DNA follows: TGCAGTGCTATCCCGGGACTAGCGGGAGCGGCCAAAAACATTCAGTACTTC.

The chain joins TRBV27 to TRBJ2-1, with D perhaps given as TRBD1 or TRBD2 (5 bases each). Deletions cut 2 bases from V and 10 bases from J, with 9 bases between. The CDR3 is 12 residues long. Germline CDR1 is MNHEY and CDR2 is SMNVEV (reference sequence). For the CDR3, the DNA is TGTGCCAGCAGTTTAATGGGACGAGAGCAGTTCTTC. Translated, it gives CASSLMGREQFF.

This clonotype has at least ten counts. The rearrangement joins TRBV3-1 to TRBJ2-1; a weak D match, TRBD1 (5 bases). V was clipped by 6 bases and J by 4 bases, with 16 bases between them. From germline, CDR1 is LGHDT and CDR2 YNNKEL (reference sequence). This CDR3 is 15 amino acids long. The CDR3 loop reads CASSLQGRGYNEQFF. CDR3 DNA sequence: TGTGCCAGCAGTTTGCAGGGAAGGGGTTACAATGAGCAGTTCTTC.

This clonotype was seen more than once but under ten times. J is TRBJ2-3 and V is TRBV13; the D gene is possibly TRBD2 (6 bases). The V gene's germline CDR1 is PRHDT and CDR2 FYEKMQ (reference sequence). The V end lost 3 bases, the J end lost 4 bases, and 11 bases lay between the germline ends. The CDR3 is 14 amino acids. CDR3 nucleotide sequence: TGTGCCAGCAGCTTCGGGGGAGCCCCAGATACGCAGTATTTT. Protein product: CASSFGGAPDTQYF.

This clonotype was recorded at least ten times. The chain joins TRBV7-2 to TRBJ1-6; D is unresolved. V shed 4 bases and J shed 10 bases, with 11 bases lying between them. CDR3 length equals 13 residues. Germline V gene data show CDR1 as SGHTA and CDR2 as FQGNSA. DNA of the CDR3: TGTGCCAGCAGCTCACCCTTGCGATCACCCCTCCACTTT. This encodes CASSSPLRSPLHF.

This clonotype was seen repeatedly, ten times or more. CDR3 protein: CSARRGLSTDTQYF. The CDR3 region has the DNA TGCAGTGCGCGTAGAGGGCTTTCCACAGATACGCAGTATTTT. The V call is TRBV20-1, the J call TRBJ2-3; a possible D gene is TRBD2 (5 bases). Germline assignment: CDR1 DFQATT and CDR2 SNEGSKA (reference sequence). V lost 6 bases, J lost 2 bases, and 15 bases lay in between. This CDR3 is built from 14 residues.

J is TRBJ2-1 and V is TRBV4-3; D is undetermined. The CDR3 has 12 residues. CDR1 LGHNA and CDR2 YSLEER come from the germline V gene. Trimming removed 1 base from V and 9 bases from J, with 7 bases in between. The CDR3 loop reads CASSQGVGEQFF. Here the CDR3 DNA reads TGCGCCAGCAGCCAAGGCGTGGGTGAGCAGTTCTTC.